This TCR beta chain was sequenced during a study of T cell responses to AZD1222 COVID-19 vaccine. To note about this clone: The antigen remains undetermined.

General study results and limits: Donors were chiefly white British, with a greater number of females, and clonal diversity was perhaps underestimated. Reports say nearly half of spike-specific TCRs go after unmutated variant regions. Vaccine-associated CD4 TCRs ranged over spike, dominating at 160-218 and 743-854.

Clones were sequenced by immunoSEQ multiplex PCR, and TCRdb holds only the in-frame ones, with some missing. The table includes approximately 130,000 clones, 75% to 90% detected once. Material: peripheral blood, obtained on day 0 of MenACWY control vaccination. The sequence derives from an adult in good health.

The CDR3 loop is CASSPRREEGTEAFF. The DNA for the CDR3 is TGTGCCAGCAGCCCCCGCCGGGAGGAGGGCACTGAAGCTTTCTTT. V and J are TRBV7-7 and TRBJ1-1, with D uncertain. The V end was cut by 5 bases, the J end by 4 bases, with 17 bases between. The length of the CDR3 is 15 residues. The V gene's germline CDR1 is SSHAT and CDR2 FNYEAQ (reference sequence). Combining the CDR3 with reference TRBV7-7 and TRBJ1-1 gives the whole variable domain GAGVSQSPRYKVTKRGQDVTLRCDPISSHATLYWYQQALGQGPEFLTYFNYEAQPDKSGLPSDRFSAERPEGSISTLTIQRTEQRDSAMYRCASSPRREEGTEAFFGQGTRLTVV.